What follows describes a single T cell receptor beta chain. Its antigen is still unknown. Donors underwent one heparinised blood draw, around 120 mL on average. This sample is part of a study of beta chain features in type 1 diabetes. Across the study: On cell yields, gender and age, patients and healthy donors were similar. General study points: TCRB CDR3s were moderately but significantly shorter in Type 1 diabetes patients in all four CD4+ subsets.

Per germline, CDR1 MNHEY and CDR2 SMNVEV (reference sequence). With V trimmed by 6 bases and J by 9 bases, 13 bases remained unmatched. The CDR3 consists of 14 residues. What was sequenced were expressed TCRB transcripts, since all of the isolated RNA had been reverse transcribed. Some clones are missing from TCRdb's copy, which holds only in-frame ones; the method was immunoSEQ multiplex PCR. The sample has some 150,000 clones, roughly 53% seen once. The rearrangement joins TRBV27 to TRBJ2-7; TRBD1 aligns across 8 bases. Sequences were obtained from Tregs from blood. The sequence was collected from a man aged 18-30 years in good health. CDR3 nucleotide sequence: TGTGCCAGCAGGTCCTTGGGACAGGCCTTGCGGCAGTACTTC. Its protein is CASRSLGQALRQYF.